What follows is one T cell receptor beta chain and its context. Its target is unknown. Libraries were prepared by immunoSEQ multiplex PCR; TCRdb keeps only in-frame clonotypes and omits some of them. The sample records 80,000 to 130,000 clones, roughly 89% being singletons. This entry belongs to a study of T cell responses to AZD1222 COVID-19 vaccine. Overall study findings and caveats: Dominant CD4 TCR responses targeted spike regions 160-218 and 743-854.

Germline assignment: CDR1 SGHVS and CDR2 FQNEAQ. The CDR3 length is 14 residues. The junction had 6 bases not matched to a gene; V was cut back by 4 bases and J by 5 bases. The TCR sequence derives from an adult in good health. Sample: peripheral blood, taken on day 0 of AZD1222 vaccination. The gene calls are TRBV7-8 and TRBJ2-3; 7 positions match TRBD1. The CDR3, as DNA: TGTGCCAGCAGCTCCCAACAGGGGTTAGATACGCAGTATTTT. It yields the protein CASSSQQGLDTQYF.